A selection of T cell receptor beta chains follows, all from one sample in a study of brain T cells in children with intractable seizures. The repertoire was sequenced with immunoSEQ multiplex PCR; TCRdb's copy has only in-frame clones and lacks some. The sample yields 340,000 or so clones, about 93% seen once. The material was peripheral blood, obtained about 5 months after surgery. The receptors were gathered from a boy younger than two with tuberous sclerosis and intractable seizures. Each CDR3 is given with its conserved first and last residue. The D gene is left open where the match is weak. Rows may omit the clone size; those that give it use once, few, many or a size class.

v_gene,abundance,d_gene,j_gene,CDR3nt,CDR3aa
TRBV6-1,NA,NA,TRBJ1-6,TGTGCCAGCAGTGATATGCCCCAGTGGAATTCACCCCTCCACTTT,CASSDMPQWNSPLHF
TRBV6-5,once,TRBD2,TRBJ2-1,TGTGCCAGCAGCCAGCGGGAGGGCCCGGTGCAGTTCTTC,CASSQREGPVQFF
TRBV7-6,NA,TRBD1,TRBJ2-5,TGTGCCAGCACCGCGGACAGGGAGGTTGAGACCCAGTACTTC,CASTADREVETQYF
TRBV7-2,NA,TRBD1,TRBJ2-7,TGTGCCAGCAGCTTATCGACAGGGGCCCCCTACGAGCAGTACTTC,CASSLSTGAPYEQYF
TRBV7-9,NA,NA,TRBJ2-1,TGTGCCAGCAGCCCTCCTTTTCGGGAGGGGGCCAATGAGCAGTTCTTC,CASSPPFREGANEQFF
TRBV9,NA,NA,TRBJ1-1,TGTGCCAGCAGCGTAGACCAGGGGAACACTGAAGCTTTCTTT,CASSVDQGNTEAFF
TRBV19,NA,NA,TRBJ1-5,TGTGCCAGTAGTATAACATCGGGAAAGGGCCAGCCCCAGCATTTT,CASSITSGKGQPQHF
TRBV6-6,NA,NA,TRBJ2-7,TGTGCCAGCAGTTACCGGCCAGCTTCCTACGAGCAGTACTTC,CASSYRPASYEQYF
TRBV5-6,NA,NA,TRBJ2-7,TGTGCCAGCAGCTGGAGGGTGGGGGCCGCCTACGAGCAGTACTTC,CASSWRVGAAYEQYF
TRBV6-2/TRBV6-3,NA,TRBD2,TRBJ2-1,TGTGCCAGCAGTCGACTAGCGGGGTTCTACAATGAGCAGTTCTTC,CASSRLAGFYNEQFF
TRBV27,few,TRBD1,TRBJ2-7,TGTGCCAGCAGCAGGCGGGGACAGGGCCCCGAGCAGTACTTC,CASSRRGQGPEQYF
TRBV20-1,NA,NA,TRBJ2-7,TGCAGTGTCGAGGGAGCAGGGGAGCAGTACTTC,CSVEGAGEQYF
TRBV7-3,NA,NA,TRBJ2-3,TGTGCCAGCAGCTTAGCGGGACACACAGATACGCAGTATTTT,CASSLAGHTDTQYF
TRBV3-1/TRBV3-2,NA,TRBD2,TRBJ2-1,TGTGCCAGCAGCCAAGTACTAGCGGGGGACAATGAGCAGTTCTTC,CASSQVLAGDNEQFF
TRBV11-3,NA,NA,TRBJ2-7,TGTGCCAGCAGCTTAGACACCTACGAGCAGTACTTC,CASSLDTYEQYF
TRBV4-1,NA,NA,TRBJ2-7,TGCGCCAGCAGCCAAGATCGGGCCGCCGCCTACGAGCAGTACTTC,CASSQDRAAAYEQYF
TRBV10-1,NA,TRBD2,TRBJ2-3,TGCGCCAGCAGTGAGCTAGCGGGATGGGATACGCAGTATTTT,CASSELAGWDTQYF
TRBV7-2,few,NA,TRBJ1-2,TGTGCCAGCAGCTTATCAGTGACAGACAACTATGGCTACACCTTC,CASSLSVTDNYGYTF
TRBV28,NA,TRBD1,TRBJ1-2,TGTGCCAGCAGTATCCCCCGGGACAGGGATGGCTACACCTTC,CASSIPRDRDGYTF
TRBV4-2,NA,NA,TRBJ2-5,TGTGCCAGCAGCCAACCCGAAGCGGGAGAGACCCAGTACTTC,CASSQPEAGETQYF
TRBV7-2,NA,TRBD2,TRBJ2-3,TGTGCCAGCAGCTTAGGGCTAGCGGGAACTAGCACAGATACGCAGTATTTT,CASSLGLAGTSTDTQYF
TRBV6-5,few,TRBD1,TRBJ1-5,TGTGCCAGCAGCTCGGACAGGGAGGCTAGTCAGCCCCAGCATTTT,CASSSDREASQPQHF
TRBV6-5,NA,NA,TRBJ2-7,TGTGCCAGCAGTTACGAGCAGGGCTACGAGCAGTACTTC,CASSYEQGYEQYF
TRBV6-1,few,TRBD1,TRBJ1-2,TGTGCCAGCAGTGAAGCGGGGACAGGGGATGGCTACACCTTC,CASSEAGTGDGYTF
TRBV6-5,NA,NA,TRBJ2-3,TGTGCCAGCAGTCTAGCGGATACGCAGTATTTT,CASSLADTQYF
TRBV9,NA,NA,TRBJ2-7,TGTGCCAGCAGCGTAATTATTTTGAACGTCCTATTTTACGAGCAGTACTTC,CASSVIILNVLFYEQYF
TRBV6-5,once,NA,TRBJ2-7,TGTGCCAGCAGTTACTCGATCCGAGGGTCCCACGAGCAGTACTTC,CASSYSIRGSHEQYF
TRBV5-1,NA,NA,TRBJ1-5,TGCGCCAGCAGCTTGTATGGGGATAGCAATCAGCCCCAGCATTTT,CASSLYGDSNQPQHF
TRBV6-5,NA,TRBD1,TRBJ1-5,TGTGCCAGCAGTCCCGGGACAGCTTACAATCAGCCCCAGCATTTT,CASSPGTAYNQPQHF
TRBV5-1,NA,NA,TRBJ2-3,TGCGCCAGCAGCCGAATTGACATCCTAGATACGCAGTATTTT,CASSRIDILDTQYF
TRBV6-5,NA,NA,TRBJ1-1,TGTGCCAGCAGTTACTCGCAGGGAACTTTCTTT,CASSYSQGTFF
TRBV24-1,NA,TRBD2,TRBJ2-2,TGTGCCACCAGTAGAACTAGCGGGAACCCGAACACCGGGGAGCTGTTTTTT,CATSRTSGNPNTGELFF
TRBV3-1/TRBV3-2,NA,NA,TRBJ2-5,TGTGCCAGCAGCCAGGACTACCAAGAGACCCAGTACTTC,CASSQDYQETQYF
TRBV7-9,NA,NA,TRBJ2-7,TGTGCCAGCAGCCAATCAGCCGAGCAGTACTTC,CASSQSAEQYF
TRBV29-1,NA,NA,TRBJ1-1,TGCAGCGTGGGGGGGTCTGAAGCTTTCTTT,CSVGGSEAFF
TRBV2,NA,NA,TRBJ2-7,TGTGCCAGCAGGATCTCCGGGGGATTTGCCTACGAGCAGTACTTC,CASRISGGFAYEQYF
TRBV23-1,NA,NA,TRBJ1-6,TGCGCCAGCACCCCGCCACCGGGACCGGATAATTCACCCCTCCACTTT,CASTPPPGPDNSPLHF
TRBV4-1,NA,TRBD1,TRBJ1-6,TGCGCCAGCAGCCAAGACCGCGGGACAGATTATAATTCACCCCTCCACTTT,CASSQDRGTDYNSPLHF
TRBV4-1,few,NA,TRBJ1-1,TGCGCCAGCAGCCATTCCGGGCGGAACACTGAAGCTTTCTTT,CASSHSGRNTEAFF
TRBV28,NA,TRBD2,TRBJ2-3,TGTGCCAGCAGTTTACTCAAATCTGGACTAGCGGGAGTGGCAGATACGCAGTATTTT,CASSLLKSGLAGVADTQYF
TRBV30,NA,NA,TRBJ1-1,TGTGCCTGGGAGCCGGGGAGTATTAACACTGAAGCTTTCTTT,CAWEPGSINTEAFF
TRBV5-6,NA,NA,TRBJ1-4,TGTGCCAGCAGCTCACCCGGGAATGAAAAACTGTTTTTT,CASSSPGNEKLFF
TRBV3-1/TRBV3-2,once,TRBD1,TRBJ1-1,TGTGCCAGCAGACCAGGACAGGGGGCGGGAACTGAAGCTTTCTTT,CASRPGQGAGTEAFF
TRBV6-6,NA,TRBD2,TRBJ2-7,TGTGCCAGCAGTCAATGGACTAGCTCCCTTCACGAGCAGTACTTC,CASSQWTSSLHEQYF
TRBV4-1,NA,NA,TRBJ2-1,TGCGCCAGCAGTTGGGAAGGGAGCTCCTACAATGAGCAGTTCTTC,CASSWEGSSYNEQFF
TRBV1,NA,NA,TRBJ2-7,TGCACCAGCAGCATATTATGGCGGGGGAGGGCCCTGGAAAGCTCCTACGAGCAGTACTTC,CTSSILWRGRALESSYEQYF
TRBV12-3/TRBV12-4,NA,NA,TRBJ2-5,TGTGCCAGCAGCCAGACAGAAGAGACCCAGTACTTC,CASSQTEETQYF
TRBV3-1/TRBV3-2,NA,NA,TRBJ2-5,TGTGCCAGCAGCCCCCTCATCCAAGAGACCCAGTACTTC,CASSPLIQETQYF
TRBV6-5,NA,NA,TRBJ2-7,TGTGCCAGTCACCGTAATGACGAGCAGTACTTC,CASHRNDEQYF
TRBV12-3/TRBV12-4,NA,NA,TRBJ1-3,TGTGCCAGCAGTTTCCTCTCTGGAAACACCATATATTTT,CASSFLSGNTIYF
TRBV5-6,NA,NA,TRBJ2-5,TGTGCCAGCAGCTTTCGGGGGACCCAGTACTTC,CASSFRGTQYF
TRBV30,few,NA,TRBJ1-5,TGTGCCTGGAGTGATGGGGGTAGCAATCAGCCCCAGCATTTT,CAWSDGGSNQPQHF
TRBV6-6,NA,TRBD2,TRBJ2-7,TGTGCCAGCAGTTACTCCCTAGCGGGCCCGTCCTACGAGCAGTACTTC,CASSYSLAGPSYEQYF
TRBV20-1,NA,TRBD1,TRBJ1-2,TGCAGTGCAAGACAGGGAATCGGCTACACCTTC,CSARQGIGYTF
TRBV21-1,NA,NA,TRBJ2-1,TGTGCCACCAGACTAGTCCCCTACAATGAGCAGTTCTTC,CATRLVPYNEQFF
TRBV24-1,NA,NA,TRBJ2-1,TGTGCCACCAGTGATTTCGAGGGAGGAGGGTACAATGAGCAGTTCTTC,CATSDFEGGGYNEQFF
TRBV18,once,NA,TRBJ1-4,TGTGCCAGCTCACTCTCGATGAAATCGGGTTCGACTAATGAAAAACTGTTTTTT,CASSLSMKSGSTNEKLFF
TRBV18,NA,NA,TRBJ2-7,TGTGCCAGCTCACCTGCAGGGACCTACGAGCAGTACTTC,CASSPAGTYEQYF